These T cell receptor beta chains were read from a single sample in a study of blood T cell repertoires in COVID-19. Profiled with immunoSEQ multiplex PCR; TCRdb holds only in-frame clones, not every one. The profile covers some 270,000 clones, with roughly 86% appearing a single time and about 1.7% taken by the ten largest. Material for sequencing was peripheral blood. These receptors were obtained from a woman aged 60 to 75 who had recovered from COVID-19. Each CDR3 is given with its conserved first and last residue. D genes are given only for firm matches. Where a row states a size, it is once, few, many or the class of an expanded clone; other rows omit it.

d_call j_call clone_size v_call cdr3_nt cdr3_aa
TRBD2 TRBJ2-1 few TRBV27 TGTGCCAGCAGTTTATCGGTTAGCGGGGCCTACAATGAGCAGTTCTTC CASSLSVSGAYNEQFF
TRBD1 TRBJ2-5 once TRBV28 TGTGCCAGCCATATACAGGGGTCCGAGACCCAGTACTTC CASHIQGSETQYF
- TRBJ1-2 - TRBV4-3 TGCGCCAGCAGCCAAGCCAGTTACCGAGGCTATGGCTACACCTTC CASSQASYRGYGYTF
- TRBJ1-2 - TRBV19 TGTGCCAGTAGTCGGGCAGGGCTTCCCTATGGCTACACCTTC CASSRAGLPYGYTF
TRBD1 TRBJ1-1 - TRBV4-3 TGCGCCAGCAGCCAAACCGGGACAGAGAACACTGAAGCTTTCTTT CASSQTGTENTEAFF
TRBD1 TRBJ2-1 once TRBV18 TGTGCCAGCTCACCACTGGCCCCCGGGACAGGGACAAGCAATGAGCAGTTCTTC CASSPLAPGTGTSNEQFF
- TRBJ2-7 - TRBV9 TGTGCCAGCAGTCGGGATACCTACGAGCAGTACTTC CASSRDTYEQYF
TRBD2 TRBJ2-2 - TRBV4-1 TGCGCCAGCAGCCAGACCAGGGGGACTAGCGGGTTTGGCAGTCCCGGGGAGCTGTTTTTT CASSQTRGTSGFGSPGELFF
- TRBJ2-7 - TRBV24-1 TGTGCCACCAGTGATTCCGTTAGTAGCTCCTACGAGCAGTACTTC CATSDSVSSSYEQYF
- TRBJ1-2 - TRBV7-2 TGTGCCAGCCCCCAGGAGGGCGACCGAAGTACCTATGGCTACACCTTC CASPQEGDRSTYGYTF
TRBD1 TRBJ1-4 - TRBV10-3 TGTGCCATCAGCCGGGGACAGGAAGCAACTAATGAAAAACTGTTTTTT CAISRGQEATNEKLFF
- TRBJ2-7 - TRBV19 TGTGCCAGTAGTGCCCAGGGTTGGCAGTACTTC CASSAQGWQYF
TRBD1 TRBJ2-2 - TRBV3-1/TRBV3-2 TGTGCCAGCAGCCCCCAGGGGGCGGCCGGGGAGCTGTTTTTT CASSPQGAAGELFF
- TRBJ2-7 - TRBV7-8 TGTGCCAGCAGCTTGTTGAACCAGGGTGAGCAGTACTTC CASSLLNQGEQYF
TRBD2 TRBJ2-3 - TRBV28 TGTGCCAGCAGTCTAGCGGGGGCCAGCACAGATACGCAGTATTTT CASSLAGASTDTQYF
- TRBJ1-4 - TRBV6-5 TGTGCCAGCGGACAGCCTGCAACTAATGAAAAACTGTTTTTT CASGQPATNEKLFF
TRBD2 TRBJ2-5 - TRBV2 TGTGCCAGCAAGGGGACTAGCGGGGAGACCCAGTACTTC CASKGTSGETQYF
- TRBJ1-2 once TRBV5-6 TGTGCCAGCAGCTTGTTATCGGTCGGCAGGAACTATGGCTACACCTTC CASSLLSVGRNYGYTF
TRBD1 TRBJ1-5 - TRBV19 TGTGCCAGTAGTGAAGGGACAGGGCCTCAGCCCCAGCATTTT CASSEGTGPQPQHF
- TRBJ1-5 - TRBV28 TGTGCCAGCAGCGCCCTAAGATTCGGCAATCAGCCCCAGCATTTT CASSALRFGNQPQHF
- TRBJ1-5 - TRBV7-2 TGTGCCAGCAGCTTACTCGGGTCTTTCGCTCAGCCCCAGCATTTT CASSLLGSFAQPQHF
- TRBJ1-2 - TRBV9 TGTGCCAGCAGCGTATTTGGTCGGAGTGAATACTATGGCTACACCTTC CASSVFGRSEYYGYTF
- TRBJ2-1 - TRBV7-2 TGTGCCAGCAGCTTCCAGGACTCCTACAATGAGCAGTTCTTC CASSFQDSYNEQFF
- TRBJ2-7 - TRBV28 TGTGCCAGCAGCGAGACGGGATCCTACGAGCAGTACTTC CASSETGSYEQYF
TRBD1 TRBJ1-2 - TRBV4-2 TGTGCCAGCAGCCCCCCTAGGGCAGGGGGCCGGAGTGGCTACACCTTC CASSPPRAGGRSGYTF
- TRBJ1-1 - TRBV9 TGTGCCAGCAGCGTAGGGAGGGACCTGAACACTGAAGCTTTCTTT CASSVGRDLNTEAFF
TRBD2 TRBJ2-5 - TRBV27 TGTGCCAGCAGTTTATTTCCTAGCGGGGGGGAGACCCAGTACTTC CASSLFPSGGETQYF
- TRBJ1-1 - TRBV7-3 TGTGCCAGCAGCTTAACGAGAGGGACTGAAGCTTTCTTT CASSLTRGTEAFF
- TRBJ2-7 - TRBV5-6 TGTGCCAGCAGCTGGGGGGTTAGATTAGGCAACGAGCAGTACTTC CASSWGVRLGNEQYF
- TRBJ1-5 few TRBV6-6 TGTGCCAGTAACGACGAGGCTTATCAGCCCCAGCATTTT CASNDEAYQPQHF
TRBD1 TRBJ1-6 - TRBV7-2 TGTGCCAGCAGCTGGGACAGCCTTAGCTCCTATAATTCACCCCTCCACTTT CASSWDSLSSYNSPLHF
- TRBJ2-7 - TRBV27 TGTGCCAGCAGTTCTTACTCCTACGAGCAGTACTTC CASSSYSYEQYF
- TRBJ2-2 - TRBV28 TGTGCCACCCCGGGACTCACTGGCGGGGAGCTGTTTTTT CATPGLTGGELFF
- TRBJ1-2 - TRBV4-3 TGCGCCAGCAGCCAAGCAAGAAACAGGGAGTACAAACTGGGCTACACCTTC CASSQARNREYKLGYTF
TRBD1 TRBJ1-4 - TRBV6-1 TGTGCCAGCAGTGACCGACAGGGGGCCTCGGGTGCTAATGAAAAACTGTTTTTT CASSDRQGASGANEKLFF
- TRBJ2-3 - TRBV7-2 TGTGCCAGCAGCCTCGTGACAAAGGATACGCAGTATTTT CASSLVTKDTQYF
- TRBJ2-1 - TRBV27 TGTGCCAGCAGTTTTAACTTTTTCGATGAGCAGTTCTTC CASSFNFFDEQFF
- TRBJ1-2 - TRBV4-2 TGTGCCAGCAGCCCTCAATGGGCAGGCTCTGGCTACACCTTC CASSPQWAGSGYTF
TRBD1 TRBJ2-3 - TRBV6-5 TGTGCCAGCAAATCCCAGGGGGCTCCAACAGATACGCAGTATTTT CASKSQGAPTDTQYF
- TRBJ1-3 - TRBV7-3 TGTGCCAGCAGCTTAGGGCCGAGCTCTGGAAACACCATATATTTT CASSLGPSSGNTIYF
- TRBJ2-1 - TRBV29-1 TGCAGCGTTGGCGGCAGGGATTTCTTGGCCTACAATGAGCAGTTCTTC CSVGGRDFLAYNEQFF
- TRBJ1-5 - TRBV5-8 TGTGCCAGCAGCTCCGGACTTAATCAGCCCCAGCATTTT CASSSGLNQPQHF
- TRBJ2-3 - TRBV7-2 TGTGCCAGCAGCTTAATTGGCGGGGGCACAGATACGCAGTATTTT CASSLIGGGTDTQYF
- TRBJ2-1 - TRBV28 TGTGCCAGCAGCCCTCGGGGAGAAGAGCAGTTCTTC CASSPRGEEQFF
TRBD2 TRBJ2-1 - TRBV5-1 TGCGCCAGCAGCTTGGTAATAGCGGGGGGAGATGAGCAGTTCTTC CASSLVIAGGDEQFF
TRBD1 TRBJ1-1 - TRBV11-3 TGTGCCAGCAGCTGGGACAGAGGCACTGAAGCTTTCTTT CASSWDRGTEAFF
TRBD1 TRBJ2-1 - TRBV11-2 TGTGCCAGCAGCTTGCCCGGGACAGGGGACAATGAGCAGTTCTTC CASSLPGTGDNEQFF
TRBD1 TRBJ1-3 - TRBV4-2 TGTGCCAGCAGCCTAGGACAGGACAGAAACACCATATATTTT CASSLGQDRNTIYF
- TRBJ2-3 once TRBV18 TGTGCCAGCTCCCCCTTAGTTGACGGGGATACGCAGTATTTT CASSPLVDGDTQYF
TRBD1 TRBJ1-2 - TRBV24-1 TGTGCCACCAGTGACCCGGGACAGGGCCTTATTGGCTACACCTTC CATSDPGQGLIGYTF
- TRBJ2-7 - TRBV24-1 TGTGCCACCAGTGATACGGACAGATTTTACGAGCAGTACTTC CATSDTDRFYEQYF